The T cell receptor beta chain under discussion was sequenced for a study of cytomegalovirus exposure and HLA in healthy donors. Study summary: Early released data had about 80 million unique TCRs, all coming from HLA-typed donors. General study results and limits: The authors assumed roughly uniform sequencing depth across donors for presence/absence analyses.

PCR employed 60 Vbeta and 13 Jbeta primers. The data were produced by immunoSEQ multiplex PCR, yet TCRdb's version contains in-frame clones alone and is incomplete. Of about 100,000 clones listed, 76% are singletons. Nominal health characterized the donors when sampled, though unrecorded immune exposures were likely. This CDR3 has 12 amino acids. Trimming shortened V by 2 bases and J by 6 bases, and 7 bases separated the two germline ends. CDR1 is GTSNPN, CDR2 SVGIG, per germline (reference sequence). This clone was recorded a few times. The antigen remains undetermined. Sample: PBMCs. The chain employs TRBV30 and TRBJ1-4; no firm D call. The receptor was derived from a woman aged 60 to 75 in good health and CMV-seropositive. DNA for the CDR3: TGTGCCTGGAGTCCGGCGGATGAAAAACTGTTTTTT. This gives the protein CAWSPADEKLFF.